The 13 T cell receptor beta chains below come from one sample, sequenced in a study of PD-L1 blockade in urothelial cancer. The time point denotes: pretreatment peripheral blood. TCRdb keeps only in-frame clones here, not all; method: immunoSEQ multiplex PCR. The table lists around 100,000 clones, around 87% of them singletons. This specimen was PBMCs, taken around atezolizumab (anti-PD-L1) treatment. These receptors were taken from a man in his 60s with urothelial cancer.

The rearrangement uses TRBV6-5 and TRBJ2-3, with 7 bases lining up with TRBD2. The germline gives CDR1 MNHEY, CDR2 SVGAGI. V shed 6 bases and J 0 bases; nucleotides not matched to a gene: 6. The CDR3 covers 15 residues. CDR3 protein: CASSSSGVSTDTQYF. The CDR3 DNA is TGTGCCAGCAGCTCCAGCGGGGTAAGCACAGATACGCAGTATTTT.

The chain is built from TRBV16 and TRBJ2-7; weak D call: TRBD2 (6 bases). Germline CDR1 reads KGHSY; CDR2 reads FQNENV. The ends were cut back, 5 bases at V and 2 bases at J, with 13 bases in the middle. CDR3 length: 14 residues. The CDR3, as DNA: TGTGCCAGCAGCTTGGCGGGACGGGCCTACGAGCAGTACTTC. Translating it yields CASSLAGRAYEQYF.

The chain has TRBV7-9 and TRBJ2-7; D is possibly TRBD1 (6 bases). The CDR3 is 14 amino acids. Germline-derived CDR1 and CDR2 are SEHNR and FQNEAQ (reference sequence). Between the trimmed V and J ends, which lost 2 bases and 5 bases, there was a span of 13 bases. The DNA of the CDR3 is TGTGCCAGCAGCTTAATGTTACAGGGCCACGAGCAGTACTTC. Translating it yields CASSLMLQGHEQYF.

This sequence joins TRBV14 and TRBJ2-7; D is perhaps TRBD2 (5 bases). The CDR3 is 14 amino acids. Germline V lookup: CDR1 SGHDN, CDR2 FVKESK. Trimming cost V 2 bases and J 7 bases, with 15 bases left between them. For the CDR3, the DNA is TGTGCCAGCAGCCAACCAGGCAACCCGGGGGAGCAGTACTTC. Translation gives CASSQPGNPGEQYF.

This sequence joins TRBV7-2 and TRBJ2-7; the match to TRBD2 covers 10 bases. The CDR3 consists of 17 residues. V lost 0 bases and J lost 7; bases outside the gene matches: 12. Germline V gene data show CDR1 as SGHTA and CDR2 as FQGNSA. The chain's CDR3 is CASSLAAQLAGVQEQYF. As DNA, the CDR3 is TGTGCCAGCAGCTTAGCGGCCCAGCTAGCGGGAGTGCAAGAGCAGTACTTC.

This chain links TRBV6-1 with TRBJ2-3, with D perhaps matching TRBD2 (5 bases). The CDR3 covers 15 residues. CDR1 is MNHNS and CDR2 is SASEGT in the germline V gene. Trimming removed 4 bases at V and 0 bases at J, with 11 bases between. The CDR3 region is CASSVAGWSTDTQYF. The CDR3 coding sequence is TGTGCCAGCAGTGTGGCGGGCTGGAGCACAGATACGCAGTATTTT.

This clone appeared a few times. The chain links TRBV19 to TRBJ1-5; tentative D call: TRBD1 (5 bases). The CDR3 contains 13 residues. Germline CDR1 LNHDA, CDR2 SQIVND (reference sequence). Trimming cost V 4 bases and J 4 bases, with 8 bases left between them. As DNA, the CDR3 is TGTGCCAGTAGTACACAGGAGAATCAGCCCCAGCATTTT. This codes for CASSTQENQPQHF.

Here the CDR3 DNA reads TGTGCCAGCAGTTACCGGCGACAGGGGGAGGGTGAAAAACTGTTTTTT. Its translation is CASSYRRQGEGEKLFF. The genes are TRBV6-6 and TRBJ1-4, with 9 bases identical to TRBD1. The CDR3 totals 16 residues. V trimming: 2 bases; J trimming: 7 bases; junction bases outside the gene matches: 8. Per germline, CDR1 MNHNY and CDR2 SVGAGI (reference sequence).

This clone was detected once. V is TRBV6-1 and J is TRBJ2-7; 8 bases line up with TRBD2. The CDR3 consists of 15 residues. The germline CDR1 and CDR2 sequences are MNHNS and SASEGT. V shed 2 bases, J shed 3 bases, and the junction held 6 bases outside the gene matches. CDR3 coding DNA: TGTGCCAGCAGTGAACATTCGAGCGGGAGCTACGAGCAGTACTTC. Protein: CASSEHSSGSYEQYF.

The chain carries TRBV7-3 and TRBJ2-6; possible D gene TRBD1, 5 bases. The CDR3 spans 16 residues. Germline V gene lookup returns CDR1 SGHTA and CDR2 FQGTGA. V was trimmed by 5 bases and J by 0 bases, leaving 11 bases between them. CDR3 sequence: CASSRQIVSGANVLTF. The CDR3 DNA is TGTGCCAGCAGCCGACAGATTGTCTCTGGGGCCAACGTCCTGACTTTC.

The rearrangement joins TRBV6-5 to TRBJ1-2, with a possible D match to TRBD1 (5 bases). Germline V gives CDR1 MNHEY, CDR2 SVGAGI. The CDR3 sequence is 14 residues long. V gave up 6 bases and J gave up 8 bases, with 19 bases separating them. The CDR3 reads CASSPATGVGGYTF. DNA for the CDR3: TGTGCCAGCAGCCCAGCCACGGGGGTGGGCGGCTACACCTTC.

The chain links TRBV19 to TRBJ1-2; 11 bases are a match to TRBD1. Trimming cost V 6 bases and J 8 bases; bases outside gene matches: 8. CDR1 is LNHDA, CDR2 SQIVND, per germline (reference sequence). This CDR3 spans 14 amino acids. The CDR3 sequence is CASRGQGAPVGYTF. CDR3 bases: TGTGCCAGTAGAGGACAGGGGGCGCCGGTCGGCTACACCTTC.

Only one count was recorded for this clone. The chain couples TRBV5-1 to TRBJ2-2; weak D call: TRBD2 (5 bases). Per the germline V gene, CDR1 is SGHRS and CDR2 is YFSETQ. There are 14 residues in the CDR3. V was pared by 0 bases and J by 8 bases, with 11 bases between. CDR3 nucleotides: TGCGCCAGCAGCTTGGGGGCCCGGGAAGGGGAGCTGTTTTTT. Amino acid sequence: CASSLGAREGELFF.